The present T cell receptor (beta chain) was sequenced within a study of cytomegalovirus exposure and HLA in healthy donors. Broader study findings: CMV serostatus was the sole immune exposure data available. The HLA-A and HLA-B alleles of most subjects were reportedly predicted accurately from TCR beta sequences. Some highly shared sequence variants likely arose as a pipeline artifact.

The germline V gene encodes CDR1 SGDLS and CDR2 YYNGEE. The CDR3 spans 14 residues. Trimming left V 0 bases short and J 6 bases short, with 9 bases between. As concerns this clone: Antigen unknown.

Vbeta (60) and Jbeta (13) primers were used in the PCR. Sequenced by immunoSEQ multiplex PCR; TCRdb stores in-frame clones only, minus some. Of some 160,000 clones listed, around 84% were seen once; the top ten hold approximately 2.7%. The source is a boy aged 2 to 10 in good health and CMV-seronegative. The source material was PBMCs. This chain connects TRBV9 to TRBJ2-2; no definite D call. The CDR3 sequence: CASSVVSLSGELFF. The CDR3, as DNA: TGTGCCAGCAGCGTAGTCTCCCTCTCCGGGGAGCTGTTTTTT.